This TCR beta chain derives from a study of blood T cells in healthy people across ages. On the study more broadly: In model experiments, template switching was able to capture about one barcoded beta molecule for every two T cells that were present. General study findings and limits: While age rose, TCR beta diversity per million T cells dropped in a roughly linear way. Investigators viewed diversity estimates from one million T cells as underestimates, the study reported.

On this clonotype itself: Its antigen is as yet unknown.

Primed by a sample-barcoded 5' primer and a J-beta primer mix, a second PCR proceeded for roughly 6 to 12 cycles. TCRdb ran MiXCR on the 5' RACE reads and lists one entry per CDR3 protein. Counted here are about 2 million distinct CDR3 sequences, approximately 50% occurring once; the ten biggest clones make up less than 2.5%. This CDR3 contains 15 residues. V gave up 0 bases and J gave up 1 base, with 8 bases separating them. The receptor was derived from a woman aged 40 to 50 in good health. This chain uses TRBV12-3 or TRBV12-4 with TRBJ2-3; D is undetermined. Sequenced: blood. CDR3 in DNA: TGTGCCAGCAGTTTAGCTACGCAGGGCACAGATACGCAGTATTTT. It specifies CASSLATQGTDTQYF.